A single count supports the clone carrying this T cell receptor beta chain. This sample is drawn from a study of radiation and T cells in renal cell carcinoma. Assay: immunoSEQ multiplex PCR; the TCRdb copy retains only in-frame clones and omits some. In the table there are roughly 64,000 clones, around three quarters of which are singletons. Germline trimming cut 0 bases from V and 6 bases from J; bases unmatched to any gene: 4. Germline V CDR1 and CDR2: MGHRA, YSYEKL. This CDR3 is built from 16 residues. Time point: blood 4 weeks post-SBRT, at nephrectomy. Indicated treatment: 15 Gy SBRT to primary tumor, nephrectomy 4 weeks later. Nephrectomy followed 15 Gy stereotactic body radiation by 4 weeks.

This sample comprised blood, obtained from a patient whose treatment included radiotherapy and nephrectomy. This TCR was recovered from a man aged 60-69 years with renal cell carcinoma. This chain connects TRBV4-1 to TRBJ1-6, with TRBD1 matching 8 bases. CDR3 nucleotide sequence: TGCGCCAGCAGCCAAGATAGACAGGGGACTAATTCACCCCTCCACTTT. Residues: CASSQDRQGTNSPLHF.